Following are 8 T cell receptor beta chains from one sample sequenced in a study of T cells after yellow fever vaccination. TCRdb fed the 5' RACE reads into MiXCR, producing one record per CDR3 protein. The table shows some 340,000 distinct CDR3 sequences, with 9.5% to 12% occurring only once. The material was CD4+ T cells sorted from PBMCs, obtained 45 days after the yellow fever booster vaccination. The receptors were sampled from a man between 18 and 29 years old who received the YFV17D yellow fever vaccine.

This chain links TRBV6-6 with TRBJ1-4; the match to TRBD1 covers 9 bases. Germline CDR1 is MNHNY and CDR2 is SVGAGI (reference sequence). The CDR3 is 11 amino acids. The V and J ends lost 6 bases and 17 bases, in that order; junction bases with no gene match: 7. CDR3 residues: CASRGDRDYFF. The CDR3 DNA reads TGTGCCAGCAGGGGGGACAGGGATTATTTTTTT.

J is TRBJ2-2 and V is TRBV7-6, with D tentatively TRBD2 (6 bases). The V gene lost 5 bases and the J gene lost 6 bases, with 19 bases spanning the gap. The germline gives CDR1 SGHVS, CDR2 FNYEAQ. CDR3 size: 16 residues. CDR3 DNA: TGTGCCAGCAGCAAGTGGGCGGGGAGAGATCCCGGGGAGCTGTTTTTT. As protein: CASSKWAGRDPGELFF. The complete variable domain, with remaining parts taken from reference TRBV7-6 and TRBJ2-2, reads GAGVSQSPRYKVTKRGQDVALRCDPISGHVSLYWYRQALGQGPEFLTYFNYEAQQDKSGLPNDRFSAERPEGSISTLTIQRTEQRDSAMYRCASSKWAGRDPGELFFGEGSRLTVL.

This clonotype was counted many times. The V call is TRBV7-2, the J call TRBJ1-5, with D possibly being TRBD1 (5 bases). The V end lost 3 bases, the J end lost 3 bases, and 15 bases lay between the germline ends. Germline V lookup: CDR1 SGHTA, CDR2 FQGNSA. This CDR3 has 16 residues. The CDR3 coding sequence is TGTGCCAGCAGCTTCCTCGGGGGAGCCACCAATCAGCCCCAGCATTTT. It translates to CASSFLGGATNQPQHF. Drawing the rest from reference TRBV7-2 and TRBJ1-5, the complete variable domain is GAGVSQSPSNKVTEKGKDVELRCDPISGHTALYWYRQSLGQGLEFLIYFQGNSAPDKSGLPSDRFSAERTGGSVSTLTIQRTQQEDSAVYLCASSFLGGATNQPQHFGDGTRLSIL.

This clonotype came up a few times. The gene calls are TRBV12-3 or TRBV12-4 and TRBJ1-1; D is ambiguous. The CDR3 loop spans 14 amino acids. V shed 5 bases and J shed 5 bases, with 15 bases lying between them. DNA of the CDR3: TGTGCCAGCAGTCCGACCGAAAAAGGGACTGAAGCTTTCTTT. It yields the protein CASSPTEKGTEAFF.

This clonotype was counted between two and nine times. V usage is TRBV7-2 and J usage is TRBJ2-3, with D possibly matching TRBD2 (5 bases). The CDR3 covers 13 residues. V gave up 5 bases and J gave up 4 bases, with 10 bases separating them. Germline V gives CDR1 SGHTA, CDR2 FQGNSA. The CDR3 sequence is CASSQEAADTQYF. In DNA, the CDR3 is TGTGCCAGCAGCCAAGAAGCGGCAGATACGCAGTATTTT. Using reference TRBV7-2 and TRBJ2-3 for the parts outside the CDR3, the full variable domain is GAGVSQSPSNKVTEKGKDVELRCDPISGHTALYWYRQSLGQGLEFLIYFQGNSAPDKSGLPSDRFSAERTGGSVSTLTIQRTQQEDSAVYLCASSQEAADTQYFGPGTRLTVL.

V gene TRBV5-1 combines with J gene TRBJ1-2; 9 nucleotides match TRBD1. The CDR3 extends over 18 amino acids. Trimming cost V 3 bases and J 4 bases; bases outside gene matches: 16. Per the germline V gene, CDR1 is SGHRS and CDR2 is YFSETQ. The CDR3 here is CASSSQTGGPALGYGYTF. The CDR3 coding sequence is TGCGCCAGCAGCTCGCAGACAGGGGGTCCCGCTTTGGGCTATGGCTACACCTTC.

This clonotype was counted at least ten times. This sequence joins TRBV4-2 and TRBJ2-2; 7 bases agree with TRBD1. Germline lookup yields CDR1 LGHNA and CDR2 YNFKEQ. CDR3 length equals 15 residues. V trimming: 1 base; J trimming: 6 bases; junction bases outside the gene matches: 5. CDR3 nucleotides: TGTGCCAGCAGCCAAGGTCACAGGGGCGCCGGGGAGCTGTTTTTT. It encodes CASSQGHRGAGELFF.

The V and J genes are TRBV10-3 and TRBJ1-4; D is undetermined. Germline loops: CDR1 ENHRY, CDR2 SYGVKD. V lost 10 bases to trimming and J lost 5 bases, with 14 bases between them. The CDR3 totals 13 residues. The CDR3 sequence: CATTGSINEKLFF. CDR3 nucleotides: TGTGCCACCACCGGTTCAATCAATGAAAAACTGTTTTTT.